The T cell receptor beta chain described here comes from a study of blood T cell repertoires in COVID-19. Profiled with immunoSEQ multiplex PCR; TCRdb holds only in-frame clones, not every one. The table includes roughly 200,000 clones, about 88% detected once. Germline V lookup: CDR1 KGHSH, CDR2 LQKENI. This CDR3 region has 14 residues. Trimming cost V 6 bases and J 13 bases, with 22 bases left between them. This sequence was found in a woman aged 25 to 45 who had recovered from COVID-19. V gene TRBV18 combines with J gene TRBJ1-3; TRBD1 is a possible D gene (5 bases). The sequenced sample consisted of PBMCs or T cells enriched from blood (not recorded which). The CDR3, as DNA: TGTGCCAGCTCTACGACAGTGCCCAACACGGAGATATATTTT. Translated, it gives CASSTTVPNTEIYF.